Listed below are T cell receptor beta chains from one sample, sequenced in a study of blood T cell repertoires in COVID-19. Some clones are missing from TCRdb's copy, which holds only in-frame ones; the method was immunoSEQ multiplex PCR. This table has roughly 160,000 clones, over 65% appearing once. What was sequenced was peripheral blood. The receptors were sampled from a woman aged 80 or over with acute or convalescent COVID-19. Each CDR3 is given with its conserved first and last residue. The order of the fields is V gene, J gene, clone size, D gene, CDR3 DNA, CDR3 protein. A D gene is named only where the DNA matches it firmly. Not every row has a clone size; where given, it reads once, few, many or a size class.

TRBV27	TRBJ2-7	-	TRBD1	TGTGCCAGCAGGACCCGTAACTCCGGGACAGCGGACTCCTACGAGCAGTACTTC	CASRTRNSGTADSYEQYF
TRBV29-1	TRBJ2-1	-	TRBD2	TGCAGCGTTGCCCCCGGGAGGGCCAGCGATGAGCAGTTCTTC	CSVAPGRASDEQFF
TRBV2	TRBJ1-5	-	-	TGTGCCAGCAGTGAGGAGAGTAATAGCAATCAGCCCCAGCATTTT	CASSEESNSNQPQHF
TRBV5-4	TRBJ2-2	few	-	TGTGCCAGCAGCTTGGGACCGACATGGAACACCGGGGAGCTGTTTTTT	CASSLGPTWNTGELFF
TRBV7-8	TRBJ2-3	-	TRBD2	TGTGCCAGCAGCTTAGCGGCTAGCGGGAGTAGCACAGATACGCAGTATTTT	CASSLAASGSSTDTQYF
TRBV5-1	TRBJ2-3	few	TRBD2	TGCGCCAGCAGGAGAAACATAGCGGGAGCCCCAGATACGCAGTATTTT	CASRRNIAGAPDTQYF
TRBV19	TRBJ2-4	-	TRBD2	TGTGCCAGTAGTGTTGGGACTAGCGGGAGTTTAGCCAAAAACATTCAGTACTTC	CASSVGTSGSLAKNIQYF
TRBV6-5	TRBJ2-2	-	TRBD1	TGTGCCAGCAGCCGACAGGGCAACACCGGGGAGCTGTTTTTT	CASSRQGNTGELFF
TRBV7-8	TRBJ1-2	-	-	TGTGCCAGCAGTGACTACATTGTTAACTATGGCTACACCTTC	CASSDYIVNYGYTF
TRBV11-1	TRBJ2-1	once	-	TGTGCCAGCAGCTTAGCGGCGGCGAGGCGGGACAATGAGCAGTTCTTC	CASSLAAARRDNEQFF
TRBV7-9	TRBJ1-1	-	-	TGTGCCAGCAGCCCGCGGACGGGAATGAACACTGAAGCTTTCTTT	CASSPRTGMNTEAFF
TRBV19	TRBJ2-3	few	TRBD2	TGTGCCAGTAGTCGGACTAGCGGGATGGCAGATACGCAGTATTTT	CASSRTSGMADTQYF
TRBV24-1	TRBJ1-1	-	TRBD1	TGTGCCACCAGTGTTTCGGACAGGGGGCGATTTATCGCCCTGAACACTGAAGCTTTCTTT	CATSVSDRGRFIALNTEAFF
TRBV3-1/TRBV3-2	TRBJ1-1	few	-	TGTGCCAGCAGCCAAGGGGCAGGGATGAACACTGAAGCTTTCTTT	CASSQGAGMNTEAFF
TRBV5-8	TRBJ2-2	-	TRBD1	TGTGCCAGCAGCTTACAGGGGGACACCGGGGAGCTGTTTTTT	CASSLQGDTGELFF
TRBV19	TRBJ1-1	-	-	TGTGCCAGTAGTACCCTAGAACAGGCTGGCCGGGAGCGGGCTTTCTTT	CASSTLEQAGRERAFF
TRBV11-2	TRBJ1-1	-	TRBD1	TGTGCCAGCAGCAATCCAACCGACAGGGGGGGGAACACTGAAGCTTTCTTT	CASSNPTDRGGNTEAFF
TRBV7-9	TRBJ2-7	-	TRBD2	TGTGCCAGCAGCTCGACTAGCGGGAGGGAGAGCTCCTACGAGCAGTACTTC	CASSSTSGRESSYEQYF
TRBV4-3	TRBJ1-1	few	TRBD1	TGCGCCAGCACTCGACGGGGACAGGGGGCCCTTGAAGCTTTCTTT	CASTRRGQGALEAFF